The T cell receptor beta chain described here comes from a study of CD4+ T cells in melanoma. The assay was immunoSEQ multiplex PCR, and TCRdb's table has in-frame clones only and misses some. Of about 140,000 clones in the sample, about nine tenths were seen once. Regarding the study as a whole: Reportedly, melanoma neoantigen-specific CD4+ T cells showed varied differentiation states. CD8+ T cell, macrophage and B cell function reportedly correlated with neoantigen-specific CD4+ T cells.

In regard to this clone: Its specificity is unknown.

This sequence originates from a human donor with melanoma.

This chain's CDR3 is CASSLTSGGANEQFF. The CDR3 DNA sequence: TGTGCCAGCAGCTTAACTAGCGGGGGGGCCAATGAGCAGTTCTTC. The chain employs TRBV7-9 and TRBJ2-1; the match to TRBD2 covers 13 bases. Per the germline V gene, CDR1 is SEHNR and CDR2 is FQNEAQ (reference sequence). V lost 2 bases to trimming and J lost 6 bases; unmatched junction nucleotides: 1. The CDR3 is 15 residues long.